Listed here is a single T cell receptor (beta chain). Its antigen is unidentified. The data are from a study of T cell responses to AZD1222 COVID-19 vaccine. Overall study findings and caveats: White British ancestry dominated among donors, who included more females, and clonal diversity was possibly underestimated. Across spike, vaccine-associated CD4 TCRs were found, dominant at 160-218 and 743-854. The study reported that nearly half of spike-specific TCRs target unmutated variant regions.

Using immunoSEQ multiplex PCR, the repertoire was profiled, and TCRdb retains in-frame clones only, with some absent. This sample has around 110,000 clones, with 88% found just once. Material: peripheral blood, obtained on day 0 of AZD1222 vaccination. The receptor was derived from an adult in good health.

CDR3 protein: CASSLSGRLNTEAFF. The CDR3 coding sequence is TGCGCCAGCAGCCTAAGTGGACGTCTAAACACTGAAGCTTTCTTT. The chain joins TRBV4-3 to TRBJ1-1, with D unclear. Germline V gives CDR1 LGHNA, CDR2 YSLEER. CDR3 length: 15 residues. Trimming stripped 4 bases from V and 2 bases from J, with 14 bases between.